These 32 T cell receptor beta chains were all obtained from the same sample, sequenced in a study of shared clonotypes between healthy human individuals. Profiled with immunoSEQ multiplex PCR; TCRdb holds only in-frame clones, not every one. The repertoire holds about 660,000 clones, around 72% seen once, with about 1.8% in the top ten. The sequencing sample was made of memory CD4+ T cells sorted from blood. Subset described: CD45RA-negative fraction. The receptors were gathered from a woman under 40 in good health.

The chain employs TRBV10-3 and TRBJ2-1; 8 bases match TRBD2. The CDR3 covers 15 residues. The V gene end was trimmed by 6 bases and the J gene end by 5 bases; junction bases not matched to a gene: 9. Germline CDR1 ENHRY, CDR2 SYGVKD. The CDR3 is CAIRSGSALDNEQFF. The DNA of the CDR3 is TGTGCCATCAGGAGCGGGAGTGCTTTGGACAATGAGCAGTTCTTC.

The rearrangement joins TRBV5-1 to TRBJ2-1; 10 bases agree with TRBD2. The CDR3 extends over 16 amino acids. Germline trimming cut 4 bases from V and 6 bases from J; bases unmatched to any gene: 10. The germline CDR1 and CDR2 sequences are SGHRS and YFSETQ. CDR3: CASSPQPSGSSNEQFF. Here the CDR3 DNA reads TGCGCCAGCAGCCCGCAACCTAGCGGGAGTAGCAATGAGCAGTTCTTC.

The rearrangement joins TRBV18 to TRBJ2-3, with a weak D call TRBD2 (5 bases). This CDR3 region has 15 residues. Germline CDR1 KGHSH, CDR2 LQKENI. Trimming cost V 3 bases and J 2 bases, with 12 bases left between them. The CDR3 here is CASSPHERNTDTQYF. DNA for the CDR3: TGTGCCAGCTCACCGCACGAGCGGAACACAGATACGCAGTATTTT.

The chain is built from TRBV5-6 and TRBJ1-5, with 7 bases identical to TRBD1. V shed 4 bases, J shed 6 bases, and the junction held 7 bases outside the gene matches. Looked up from germline, CDR1 is SGHDT and CDR2 is YYEEEE. The length of the CDR3 is 14 residues. The CDR3 nucleotides are TGTGCCAGCAGCAAGGGACAGCACCTTCAGCCCCAGCATTTT. Its protein is CASSKGQHLQPQHF.

On this clone itself: In the same sample, other DNA sequences code for this CDR3. The chain recombines TRBV10-1 with TRBJ1-5; perhaps TRBD1 as D (5 bases). This CDR3 region has 13 residues. V lost 6 bases, J lost 4 bases, and 10 bases lay in between. Germline CDR1 reads WNHNN; CDR2 reads SYGVQD (reference sequence). The CDR3 nucleotides read TGCGCCAGCAGCCGGGGCAGTAATCAGCCCCAGCATTTT. Amino acids: CASSRGSNQPQHF.

The J gene is TRBJ2-3, the V gene TRBV28; TRBD2 matches at 10 bases. V shed 3 bases and J 1 base; nucleotides not matched to a gene: 7. Germline assignment: CDR1 MDHEN and CDR2 SYDVKM. This CDR3 spans 17 amino acids. In DNA, the CDR3 is TGTGCCAGCAGTTTTCTACCTAGCGGGGGTGGCACAGATACGCAGTATTTT. Encoded protein: CASSFLPSGGGTDTQYF.

At least ten counts were recorded for this clone. This chain's CDR3 is CASSLEVAGVPSGANVLTF. CDR3 bases: TGTGCCAGCAGCTTGGAGGTAGCGGGAGTCCCCTCTGGGGCCAACGTCCTGACTTTC. The chain employs TRBV5-4 and TRBJ2-6; TRBD2 agrees at 9 bases. Germline V CDR1 and CDR2: SGHNT, YYREEE (reference sequence). The CDR3 is 19 amino acids. After removal of 0 bases from V and 0 bases from J, the junction contained 7 bases not matched to a gene.

The chain links TRBV10-2 to TRBJ1-5; D is perhaps TRBD1 (5 bases). Trimming stripped 3 bases from V and 6 bases from J, with 12 bases between. The CDR3 consists of 14 residues. Germline V gene sequence: CDR1 WSHSY, CDR2 SAAADI. The CDR3 nucleotides are TGCGCCAGCAGTGAATCAGGGTTCGGTCAGCCCCAGCATTTT. This sequence encodes CASSESGFGQPQHF.

The chain links TRBV25-1 to TRBJ2-7, with 7 positions matching TRBD2. The CDR3 is 12 amino acids. Germline V gives CDR1 MGHDK, CDR2 SYGVNS. V lost 7 bases to trimming and J lost 3 bases; unmatched junction nucleotides: 3. The CDR3 DNA sequence: TGTGCCAGCACGGCTAGCGGCTACGAGCAGTACTTC. Its protein product is CASTASGYEQYF.

This sequence joins TRBV5-4 and TRBJ2-7; 8 bases map to TRBD1. V dropped 0 bases and J dropped 6; count of bases not matched to a gene: 8. This CDR3 has 15 amino acids. The germline V gene has CDR1 SGHNT and CDR2 YYREEE (reference sequence). CDR3 sequence (DNA): TGTGCCAGCAGCTTGGTATCGTCAACAGGGGGCGAGCAGTACTTC. This codes for CASSLVSSTGGEQYF. Full variable domain (remainder filled in from reference TRBV5-4 and TRBJ2-7): ETGVTQSPTHLIKTRGQQVTLRCSSQSGHNTVSWYQQALGQGPQFIFQYYREEENGRGNFPPRFSGLQFPNYSSELNVNALELDDSALYLCASSLVSSTGGEQYFGPGTRLTVT.

The chain joins TRBV10-3 to TRBJ1-2; TRBD1 matches 10 bases. The germline CDR1 and CDR2 sequences are ENHRY and SYGVKD. This CDR3 has 15 amino acids. V dropped 10 bases and J dropped 6; count of bases not matched to a gene: 14. The CDR3 loop reads CATLQSSTGGNGYTF. The DNA for the CDR3 is TGTGCCACCCTCCAATCATCGACAGGGGGCAATGGCTACACCTTC.

This clone was recorded many times. The chain is built from TRBV30 and TRBJ1-1; D is uncertain. The germline V and J ends were trimmed by 5 bases and 0 bases, with 10 bases remaining between them. The CDR3 extends over 13 amino acids. Germline V gene data show CDR1 as GTSNPN and CDR2 as SVGIG (reference sequence). Written as DNA, the CDR3 is TGTGCCTGGGTTAGGACGGTGAACACTGAAGCTTTCTTT. This translates into CAWVRTVNTEAFF.

Details on this clone: This sample includes further DNA sequences coding for the same CDR3. The V gene is TRBV19, the J gene TRBJ1-4; D not certain. Germline assignment: CDR1 LNHDA and CDR2 SQIVND (reference sequence). V lost 3 bases and J 2 bases, leaving 7 bases between the germline ends. There are 14 residues in the CDR3. CDR3 coding DNA: TGTGCCAGTAGTATGGGAGGTACTAATGAAAAACTGTTTTTT. It is translated as CASSMGGTNEKLFF.

This clone was observed at least ten times. The CDR3 is CASRRDFSTDTQYF. As DNA, the CDR3 is TGTGCCAGCCGACGGGACTTCTCCACAGATACGCAGTATTTT. The V and J genes are TRBV6-5 and TRBJ2-3; a weak D match, TRBD2 (6 bases). V dropped 8 bases and J dropped 2 bases, with 14 bases sitting between them. CDR1 and CDR2 (germline): MNHEY, SVGAGI. This CDR3 comprises 14 residues.

In regard to this clone: Its ends do not fully match the called genes, so a read error is possible. The genes are TRBV4-1 and TRBJ2-1; 11 bases are a match to TRBD2. Looked up from germline, CDR1 is MGHRA and CDR2 is YSYEKL. This CDR3 has 14 residues. The CDR3 coding sequence is TGCGTCAGCAGCTCTTGGACTAGCGGGAATGAGCAGTTCTTC. Amino acids: CVSSSWTSGNEQFF.

V usage is TRBV7-7 and J usage is TRBJ2-5; possibly TRBD1 or TRBD2 for D (5 bases each). Per germline, CDR1 SSHAT and CDR2 FNYEAQ (reference sequence). Trimming stripped 0 bases from V and 1 base from J, with 9 bases between. This CDR3 has 15 residues. CDR3 in amino acids: CASSLAWGFQETQYF. In DNA, the CDR3 is TGTGCCAGCAGCTTAGCGTGGGGGTTCCAAGAGACCCAGTACTTC.

The V and J genes are TRBV10-2 and TRBJ2-1, with TRBD1 matching 7 bases. This CDR3 is built from 14 residues. J was trimmed by 3 bases and V by 5 bases; bases with no gene match: 4. Germline values: CDR1 WSHSY, CDR2 SAAADI. CDR3 sequence (DNA): TGCGCCAGCAGTTCGACAGGGTACTACAATGAGCAGTTCTTC. This sequence encodes CASSSTGYYNEQFF.

CDR3: CASSQDGGNSYNEQFF. The DNA for the CDR3 is TGTGCCAGCAGCCAAGACGGCGGAAACTCCTACAATGAGCAGTTCTTC. This chain uses TRBV4-2 with TRBJ2-1; D is unclear. Between the trimmed V and J ends, which lost 0 bases and 0 bases, there was a span of 9 bases. Germline V CDR1 and CDR2: LGHNA, YNFKEQ. This CDR3 spans 16 amino acids.

The V gene is TRBV28, the J gene TRBJ1-3; D not resolved. CDR1 MDHEN and CDR2 SYDVKM come from the germline V gene. The CDR3 has 15 residues. V dropped 4 bases and J dropped 4 bases, with 14 bases sitting between them. This chain's CDR3 is CASSSPVLSGNTIYF. CDR3 DNA: TGTGCCAGCAGTTCCCCCGTACTTTCAGGAAACACCATATATTTT.

The genes are TRBV21-1 and TRBJ1-5. TRBV21-1 is given as a pseudogene. CDR3 size: 14 residues. The DNA for the CDR3 is TGTGCCAGCAGCAAACGGTCAGAAAATCAGCCCCAGCATTTT. Amino acid sequence: CASSKRSENQPQHF.

The chain has TRBV2 and TRBJ1-5; no reliable D call. This CDR3 region has 14 residues. Germline lookup yields CDR1 SNHLY and CDR2 FYNNEI. V lost 2 bases, J lost 1 base, and 6 bases lay in between. The CDR3 DNA reads as TGTGCCAGCAGTGAATTGGACAGCAATCAGCCCCAGCATTTT. Its translation is CASSELDSNQPQHF.

J is TRBJ2-7 and V is TRBV28; 9 bases align to TRBD1. The CDR3 has 14 residues. V shed 7 bases and J 0 bases; nucleotides not matched to a gene: 4. Germline V gene sequence: CDR1 MDHEN, CDR2 SYDVKM. The CDR3 coding sequence is TGTGCCAGCATTCGGGACAGGGTCTCCTACGAGCAGTACTTC. It specifies CASIRDRVSYEQYF.

This rearrangement joins TRBV28 to TRBJ1-5, with 7 nucleotides matching TRBD1. The length of the CDR3 is 15 residues. The ends lost 5 bases at V and 2 bases at J; junction bases unmatched: 6. In germline, CDR1 is MDHEN, CDR2 SYDVKM. The CDR3 bases are TGTGCCAGCAGTGCAAATACAGGGGGCAATCAGCCCCAGCATTTT. It specifies CASSANTGGNQPQHF.

This clone turned up a few times. This sequence joins TRBV7-9 and TRBJ1-3; a weak D match, TRBD1 (6 bases). The germline gives CDR1 SEHNR, CDR2 FQNEAQ (reference sequence). V lost 2 bases and J lost 0, with 8 bases in between. The CDR3 consists of 15 residues. Here the CDR3 reads CASSLQGGSGNTIYF. The CDR3 bases are TGTGCCAGCAGCTTACAAGGGGGCTCTGGAAACACCATATATTTT.

The sample holds one count of this clone. V and J are TRBV6-1 and TRBJ1-2; 9 nucleotides agree with TRBD1. The CDR3 is made up of 14 amino acids. With V trimmed by 1 base and J by 9 bases, 6 bases remained unmatched. Germline V CDR1 and CDR2: MNHNS, SASEGT. CDR3 nucleotide sequence: TGTGCCAGCAGTGAAGACAGGGGGCGTCGGAGCTACACCTTC. It specifies CASSEDRGRRSYTF.

The V and J genes are TRBV18 and TRBJ1-2; maybe TRBD1 (6 bases). V gave up 5 bases and J gave up 3 bases, with 16 bases separating them. CDR1 is KGHSH, CDR2 LQKENI, per germline. The CDR3 length is 15 residues. This chain's CDR3 is CASSAWDTEYYGYTF. The CDR3 bases are TGTGCCAGCTCAGCCTGGGACACCGAATACTATGGCTACACCTTC.

V and J are TRBV5-6 and TRBJ1-1; D remains ambiguous. Germline CDR1 SGHDT, CDR2 YYEEEE. The CDR3 loop spans 14 amino acids. Trimming cost V 0 bases and J 3 bases, with 9 bases left between them. CDR3 residues: CASSLEGSDTEAFF. CDR3 coding DNA: TGTGCCAGCAGCTTGGAGGGTTCCGACACTGAAGCTTTCTTT.

Points on this clone: This clone may be a read error of a much larger clone one base away. The chain is built from TRBV5-4 and TRBJ2-1, with 8 bases identical to TRBD2. J gave up 3 bases and V 4 bases, and 6 bases lay outside the gene matches. Germline CDR1 is SGHNT and CDR2 is YYREEE (reference sequence). The CDR3 runs 15 residues. CDR3 sequence: CASSETSDHYNEQFF. CDR3 coding DNA: TGTGCCAGCAGCGAGACTAGCGACCACTACAATGAGCAGTTCTTC.

This clone appeared a few times. The CDR3 region is CASSLYEGEQYF. In nucleotides, the CDR3 is TGTGCCAGCAGCTTATACGAGGGGGAGCAGTACTTC. The chain couples TRBV7-9 to TRBJ2-7; either TRBD1 or TRBD2 may fit D (5 bases each). The V gene's germline CDR1 is SEHNR and CDR2 FQNEAQ (reference sequence). This CDR3 has 12 amino acids. Trimming removed 2 bases from V and 7 bases from J, with 9 bases in between.

This chain uses TRBV5-6 with TRBJ1-2, with D hard to call. The germline V gene has CDR1 SGHDT and CDR2 YYEEEE. Trimming removed 4 bases from V and 6 bases from J, with 10 bases in between. The CDR3 contains 12 residues. The CDR3 region has the DNA TGTGCCAGCAGCCCCGGCGAGAATGGCTACACCTTC. Residues: CASSPGENGYTF.

In regard to this clone: A much larger clone sits a single nucleotide away, making a read error possible. This chain uses TRBV7-9 with TRBJ1-1; TRBD1 might be the D (5 bases). This CDR3 region has 14 residues. From germline, CDR1 is SEHNR and CDR2 FQNEAQ (reference sequence). Trimming took 5 bases from V and 0 from J, leaving 10 bases between them. Here the CDR3 DNA reads TGTGCCAGCAGCCCGGGACGGATGAACACTGAAGCTTTCTTT. As protein: CASSPGRMNTEAFF.

This clone was recorded a few times. This chain links TRBV18 with TRBJ2-1; D tentatively reads TRBD1 or TRBD2 (5 bases each). The germline gives CDR1 KGHSH, CDR2 LQKENI. The CDR3 is 16 amino acids. V lost 0 bases and J 4 bases, leaving 13 bases between the germline ends. CDR3 amino acids: CASSPPGGEGYNEQFF. The CDR3, as DNA: TGTGCCAGCTCACCACCCGGCGGAGAGGGGTACAATGAGCAGTTCTTC.